Listed below are T cell receptor beta chains from one sample, sequenced in a study of T cells in tumors after PD-1 blockade. Sequencing used immunoSEQ multiplex PCR; TCRdb keeps in-frame clones, though not all of them. This table has fewer than 9,500 clones, nearly 70% appearing once. The sequencing here drew on tumor tissue, taken after anti-PD-1 treatment. The receptors were sampled from a human donor with basal cell carcinoma. CDR3s include the opening cysteine and the closing phenylalanine or tryptophan. A D gene is named only where the DNA matches it firmly. Expanded clones are given a class, and other clones once, few, many or no size at all.

V gene: TRBV6-5
clone size: NA
D gene: NA
J gene: TRBJ1-4
CDR3 protein: CASSYSRATNEKLFF
CDR3 DNA: TGTGCCAGCAGTTACAGCAGGGCAACTAATGAAAAACTGTTTTTT

V gene: TRBV9
clone size: NA
D gene: TRBD1
J gene: TRBJ2-5
CDR3 protein: CASSVGRGWGETQYF
CDR3 DNA: TGTGCCAGCAGCGTAGGCAGGGGGTGGGGAGAGACCCAGTACTTC

V gene: TRBV5-1
clone size: once
D gene: NA
J gene: TRBJ2-7
CDR3 protein: CASSLEPYRDEQYF
CDR3 DNA: TGCGCCAGCAGCTTGGAGCCATATCGGGACGAGCAGTACTTC

V gene: TRBV7-9
clone size: few
D gene: TRBD2
J gene: TRBJ2-1
CDR3 protein: CASSWYTSDEQFF
CDR3 DNA: TGTGCCAGCAGCTGGTACACTAGCGATGAGCAGTTCTTC

V gene: TRBV28
clone size: NA
D gene: TRBD2
J gene: TRBJ2-2
CDR3 protein: CASSFGLAGITGELFF
CDR3 DNA: TGTGCCAGCAGTTTCGGGCTAGCGGGAATTACCGGGGAGCTGTTTTTT

V gene: TRBV9
clone size: once
D gene: TRBD2
J gene: TRBJ2-3
CDR3 protein: CASSAYLAGDITDTQYF
CDR3 DNA: TGTGCCAGCAGCGCCTATCTAGCGGGAGACATCACAGATACGCAGTATTTT

V gene: TRBV7-9
clone size: NA
D gene: NA
J gene: TRBJ2-1
CDR3 protein: CASSLGFLGTAYNEQFF
CDR3 DNA: TGTGCCAGCAGCTTAGGTTTCTTGGGGACTGCCTACAATGAGCAGTTCTTC

V gene: TRBV29-1
clone size: NA
D gene: TRBD1
J gene: TRBJ2-2
CDR3 protein: CSVGTGNTGELFF
CDR3 DNA: TGCAGCGTGGGGACAGGGAACACCGGGGAGCTGTTTTTT

V gene: TRBV3-1/TRBV3-2
clone size: NA
D gene: NA
J gene: TRBJ1-6
CDR3 protein: CASSPRHADSPLHF
CDR3 DNA: TGTGCCAGCAGCCCTAGACACGCTGATTCACCCCTCCACTTT

V gene: TRBV5-5
clone size: NA
D gene: TRBD2
J gene: TRBJ2-7
CDR3 protein: CASSLWEGPYEQYF
CDR3 DNA: TGTGCCAGCAGCTTGTGGGAGGGCCCCTACGAGCAGTACTTC

V gene: TRBV28
clone size: NA
D gene: NA
J gene: TRBJ2-1
CDR3 protein: CASSLGNEQFF
CDR3 DNA: TGTGCCAGCAGTTTGGGGAATGAGCAGTTCTTC

V gene: TRBV6-2/TRBV6-3
clone size: few
D gene: TRBD1
J gene: TRBJ2-7
CDR3 protein: CASSPGQGAREQYF
CDR3 DNA: TGTGCCAGCAGCCCGGGACAGGGGGCAAGGGAGCAGTACTTC

V gene: TRBV19
clone size: NA
D gene: NA
J gene: TRBJ1-5
CDR3 protein: CASIASRQPGDQPQHF
CDR3 DNA: TGTGCCAGTATAGCCTCCCGACAGCCCGGCGATCAGCCCCAGCATTTT